This TCR beta chain was documented in a study of T cell repertoires in cytomegalovirus infection. TCRdb called the reads again in MiXCR, with one record for every CDR3 protein. The sample yields some 700,000 distinct CDR3 sequences, around a third seen once. CDR1 is SGHTA, CDR2 FQGNSA, per germline. The CDR3 loop spans 13 amino acids. The V and J ends lost 5 bases and 3 bases respectively, with 7 bases between them. This clonotype was detected many times. The antigen remains unidentified. General observations from the study: Identification of carriers of CMV plus the relevant HLA was performed using cumulative public TCR beta family frequency. CMV-specific TCR beta clonotypes restricted by HLA-C were the ones dominating the ex vivo response.

The chain combines TRBV7-2 with TRBJ1-4; D is perhaps TRBD1 (5 bases). The receptor's source is a human donor in good health (CMV status not recorded). Some clones in this sample may be carry-over from other donors' samples. This specimen was cultured PBMCs, taken from culture after CMV antigen stimulation. The DNA of the CDR3 is TGTGCCAGCAGCCGACAGCCTAATGAAAAACTGTTTTTT. Its protein product is CASSRQPNEKLFF. The variable domain in full, with the rest retrieved from reference TRBV7-2 and TRBJ1-4, is GAGVSQSPSNKVTEKGKDVELRCDPISGHTALYWYRQSLGQGLEFLIYFQGNSAPDKSGLPSDRFSAERTGGSVSTLTIQRTQQEDSAVYLCASSRQPNEKLFFGSGTQLSVL.